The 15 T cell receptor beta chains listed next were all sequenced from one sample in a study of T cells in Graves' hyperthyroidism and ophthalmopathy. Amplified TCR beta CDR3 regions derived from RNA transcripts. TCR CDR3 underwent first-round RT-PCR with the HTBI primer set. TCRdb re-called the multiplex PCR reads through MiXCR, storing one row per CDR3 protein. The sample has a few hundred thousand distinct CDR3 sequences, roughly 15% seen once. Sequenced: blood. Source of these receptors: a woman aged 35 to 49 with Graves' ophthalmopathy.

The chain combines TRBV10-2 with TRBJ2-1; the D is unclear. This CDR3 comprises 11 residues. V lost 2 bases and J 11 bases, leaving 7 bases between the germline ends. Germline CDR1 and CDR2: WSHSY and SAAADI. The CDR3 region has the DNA TGCGCCAGCAGTGAGGGGTCGAAGCAGTTCTTC. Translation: CASSEGSKQFF.

The CDR3, as DNA: TGTGCCAGTAGTACCGGACTAGCGGGAGGGCAAGGCAAAAACATTCAGTACTTC. Its translation: CASSTGLAGGQGKNIQYF. The chain carries TRBV19 and TRBJ2-4; 15 bases are a match to TRBD2. Losses at the gene ends were 4 bases for V and 3 bases for J; bases not matched to a gene: 7. Germline V gives CDR1 LNHDA, CDR2 SQIVND (reference sequence). The CDR3 has 18 residues.

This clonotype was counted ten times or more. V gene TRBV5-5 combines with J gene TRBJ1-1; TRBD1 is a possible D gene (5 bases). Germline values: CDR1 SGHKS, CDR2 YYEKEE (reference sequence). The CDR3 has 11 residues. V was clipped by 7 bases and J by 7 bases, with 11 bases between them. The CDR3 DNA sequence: TGTGCCAGCTCGCAGGGACTTGAAGCTTTCTTT. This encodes CASSQGLEAFF.

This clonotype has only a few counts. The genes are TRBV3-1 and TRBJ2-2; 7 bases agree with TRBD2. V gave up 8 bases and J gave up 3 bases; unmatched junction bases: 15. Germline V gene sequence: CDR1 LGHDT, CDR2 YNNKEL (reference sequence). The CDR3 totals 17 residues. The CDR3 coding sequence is TGTGCCAGCTTCGATAGCGGGCGATCACTTCACACCGGGGAGCTGTTTTTT. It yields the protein CASFDSGRSLHTGELFF.

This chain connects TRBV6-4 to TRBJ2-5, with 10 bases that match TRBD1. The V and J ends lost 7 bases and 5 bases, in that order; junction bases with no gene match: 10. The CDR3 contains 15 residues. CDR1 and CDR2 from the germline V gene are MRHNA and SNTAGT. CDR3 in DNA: TGTGCCAGCATCAGATCCGACAGGGGGCGGGAGACCCAGTACTTC. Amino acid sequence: CASIRSDRGRETQYF.

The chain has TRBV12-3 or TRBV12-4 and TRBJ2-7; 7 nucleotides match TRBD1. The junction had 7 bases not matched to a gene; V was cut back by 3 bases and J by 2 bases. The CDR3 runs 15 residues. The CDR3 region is CASSLKGTAPYEQYF. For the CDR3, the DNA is TGTGCCAGCAGTTTGAAGGGGACAGCCCCCTACGAGCAGTACTTC.

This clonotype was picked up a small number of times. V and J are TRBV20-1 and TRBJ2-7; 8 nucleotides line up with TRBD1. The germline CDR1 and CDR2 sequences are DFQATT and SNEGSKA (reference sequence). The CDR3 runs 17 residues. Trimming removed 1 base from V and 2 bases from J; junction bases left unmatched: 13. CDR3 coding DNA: TGCAGTGCTAGAGGAGTTACAAGGACAGGGAGCCCCTACGAGCAGTACTTC. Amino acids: CSARGVTRTGSPYEQYF.

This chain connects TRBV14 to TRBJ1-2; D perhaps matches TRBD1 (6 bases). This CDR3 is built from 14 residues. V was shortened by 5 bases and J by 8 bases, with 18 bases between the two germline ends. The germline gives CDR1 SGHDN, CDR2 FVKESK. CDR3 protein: CASSSRQAVGGYTF. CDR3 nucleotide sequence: TGTGCCAGCAGCTCACGACAGGCGGTTGGCGGCTACACCTTC.

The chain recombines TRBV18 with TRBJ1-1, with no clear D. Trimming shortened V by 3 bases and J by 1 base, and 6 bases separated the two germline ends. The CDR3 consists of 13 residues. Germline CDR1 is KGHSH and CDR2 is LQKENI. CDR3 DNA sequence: TGTGCCAGCTCACCGGTTCGGAACACTGAAGCTTTCTTT. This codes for CASSPVRNTEAFF.

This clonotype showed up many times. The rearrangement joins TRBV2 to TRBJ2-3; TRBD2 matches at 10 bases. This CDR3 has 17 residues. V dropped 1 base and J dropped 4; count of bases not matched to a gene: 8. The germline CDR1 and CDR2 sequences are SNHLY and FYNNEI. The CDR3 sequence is CASSEDIAGGQPDTQYF. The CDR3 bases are TGTGCCAGCAGTGAAGATATAGCGGGGGGCCAGCCAGATACGCAGTATTTT.

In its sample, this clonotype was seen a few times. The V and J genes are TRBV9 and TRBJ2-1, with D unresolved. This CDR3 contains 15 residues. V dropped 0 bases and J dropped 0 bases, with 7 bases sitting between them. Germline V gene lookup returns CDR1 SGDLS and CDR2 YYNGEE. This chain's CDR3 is CASSVAPSSYNEQFF. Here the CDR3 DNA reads TGTGCCAGCAGCGTAGCTCCGAGCTCCTACAATGAGCAGTTCTTC.

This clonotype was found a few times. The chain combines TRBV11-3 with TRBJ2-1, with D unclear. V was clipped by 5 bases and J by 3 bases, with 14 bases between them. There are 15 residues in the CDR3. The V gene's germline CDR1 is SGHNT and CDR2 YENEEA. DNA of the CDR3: TGTGCCAGCAGCCCGCGACTGAATAGCTACAATGAGCAGTTCTTC. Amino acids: CASSPRLNSYNEQFF.

CDR3 coding DNA: TGTGCCAGCAGCCTCGGGACAGGGAATGGAAACACCATATATTTT. Its protein is CASSLGTGNGNTIYF. V is TRBV5-6 and J is TRBJ1-3; 9 nucleotides agree with TRBD1. This CDR3 has 15 amino acids. Germline trimming cut 4 bases from V and 3 bases from J; bases unmatched to any gene: 5. Germline V gives CDR1 SGHDT, CDR2 YYEEEE.

CDR3 in amino acids: CASSLVVVTGELFF. Written as DNA, the CDR3 is TGCGCCAGCAGCTTGGTAGTGGTGACCGGGGAGCTGTTTTTT. The chain carries TRBV5-1 and TRBJ2-2; D gene ambiguous. The CDR3 has 14 amino acids. Trimming cost V 0 bases and J 5 bases, with 8 bases left between them. Germline CDR1 reads SGHRS; CDR2 reads YFSETQ. The full variable domain, in which reference TRBV5-1 and TRBJ2-2 provide the parts outside the CDR3, is KAGVTQTPRYLIKTRGQQVTLSCSPISGHRSVSWYQQTPGQGLQFLFEYFSETQRNKGNFPGRFSGRQFSNSRSEMNVSTLELGDSALYLCASSLVVVTGELFFGEGSRLTVL.

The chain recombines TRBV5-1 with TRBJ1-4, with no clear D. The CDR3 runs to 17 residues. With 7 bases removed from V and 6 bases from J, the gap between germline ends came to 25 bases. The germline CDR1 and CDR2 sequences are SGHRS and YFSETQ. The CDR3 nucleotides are TGCGCCAGCCCTTACGCCTATTGGTGGTGGGGAGATGAAAAACTGTTTTTT. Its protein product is CASPYAYWWWGDEKLFF.